This entry lists 5 T cell receptor beta chains sequenced from one sample in a study of blood T cells in healthy people across ages. A second PCR, run for about 7 to 12 cycles, used a sample-barcoded 5' primer plus a J-beta primer mix. TCRdb fed the 5' RACE reads into MiXCR, producing one record per CDR3 protein. The table lists about 400,000 distinct CDR3 sequences, about 55% of them singletons. The sequenced sample consisted of blood. The source of these receptors is a man in his 60s in good health.

Ten or more counts support this clonotype. V and J are TRBV12-3 or TRBV12-4 and TRBJ2-4; no clear D gene. Trimming left V 6 bases short and J 2 bases short, with 8 bases between. CDR3 length: 13 amino acids. The CDR3: CASRTVTKNIQYF. CDR3 DNA sequence: TGTGCCAGCAGGACGGTTACCAAAAACATTCAGTACTTC.

V is TRBV4-3 and J is TRBJ2-3; 8 bases fit TRBD2. This CDR3 comprises 17 residues. V was clipped by 0 bases and J by 7 bases; unmatched bases: 12. Germline V CDR1 and CDR2: LGHNA, YSLEER. The CDR3 nucleotides are TGCGCCAGCAGCCAAGACGCAACTAGCGGTTCCTTAAATACGCAGTATTTT. It is translated as CASSQDATSGSLNTQYF.

The V call is TRBV6-6, the J call TRBJ1-2, with 9 bases aligning to TRBD1. CDR1 and CDR2 (germline): MNHNY, SVGAGI (reference sequence). The trim removed 4 bases at V and 6 bases at J, leaving 9 bases unmatched. This CDR3 comprises 15 residues. The CDR3 region has the DNA TGTGCCAGCAGTTCCGTCGACAGGGGGACAAATGGCTACACCTTC. Translated: CASSSVDRGTNGYTF.

V is TRBV13 and J is TRBJ2-7, with a tentative D call TRBD2 (6 bases). Germline V CDR1 and CDR2: PRHDT, FYEKMQ (reference sequence). The CDR3 runs to 14 residues. V lost 5 bases and J 1 base, leaving 12 bases between the germline ends. The CDR3 region has the DNA TGTGCCAGCAGCATGGGACTGGGGTCCTACGAGCAGTACTTC. It encodes CASSMGLGSYEQYF.

This clonotype was picked up many times. The chain has TRBV16 and TRBJ1-2; D gene ambiguous. Per germline, CDR1 KGHSY and CDR2 FQNENV. V lost 2 bases to trimming and J lost 2 bases, with 9 bases between them. This CDR3 has 14 residues. CDR3 DNA sequence: TGTGCCAGCAGCCAACGGACGGTGAACTATGGCTACACCTTC. This encodes CASSQRTVNYGYTF.